This T cell receptor (beta chain) was found in a study of esophageal squamous cell carcinoma under preoperative chemotherapy. Study-level information: Samples included peripheral blood T cells as well as tumor-infiltrating lymphocytes.

Details on this clonotype: What it recognizes is unknown.

TCRdb re-derived calls from the PCR reads in MiXCR, one entry per CDR3 protein. The data contain around 11,000 distinct CDR3 sequences, more than 60% of them singletons. Time point noted: after preoperative PTX-NDP chemotherapy. Patients received paclitaxel-nedaplatin as preoperative chemotherapy before surgery. Study conclusions and caveats: Tumor-infiltrating lymphocytes showed no significant post-chemotherapy TCR diversity increase, unlike peripheral T cells. Clonal contraction, more than amplification, hit abundant clones after paclitaxel-nedaplatin.

The germline V gene encodes CDR1 SGHTA and CDR2 FQGTGA. The CDR3 has 13 amino acids. V lost 5 bases, J lost 10 bases, and 7 bases stayed unmatched. The sample was taken from a patient given preoperative chemotherapy. The genes are TRBV7-3 and TRBJ2-1; 8 positions match TRBD1. The receptor was isolated from a human donor with esophageal squamous cell carcinoma. The donor label of this sample is uncertain. The CDR3 DNA reads as TGTGCCAGCAGCATTGGACAGGGCTACGAGCAGTTCTTC. Translation: CASSIGQGYEQFF.